This T cell receptor (beta chain) was sequenced in a study of blood T cell repertoires in COVID-19. V gave up 5 bases and J gave up 0 bases, with 13 bases separating them. The germline gives CDR1 SQVTM, CDR2 ANQGSEA. This CDR3 region has 14 residues. Original methodology: Quantification of nucleated cells was approximated via reference gene primer amplification. Sequenced by immunoSEQ multiplex PCR; TCRdb stores in-frame clones only, minus some. The V and J calls and clone size were taken over from that table, and D and trimming were inferred from the DNA. The repertoire holds about 180,000 clones, with around 86% as singletons. The recovered donors of Cohort 3 showed two negative PCRs, clearance, or symptom resolution.

Sequenced input: PBMCs or T cells enriched from blood (not recorded which). The receptor was derived from a woman in her twenties or thirties who had recovered from COVID-19. V gene TRBV29-1 combines with J gene TRBJ1-1; D is perhaps TRBD1 (6 bases). The CDR3 sequence is CSVLGAAMNTEAFF. In DNA, the CDR3 is TGCAGCGTTCTGGGGGCAGCTATGAACACTGAAGCTTTCTTT.